Below, one TCR beta chain is given with its context. This sample is part of a study of blood T cell repertoires in COVID-19. Study information: Spain, Italy and the United States supplied samples that represented acute and convalescent COVID-19. From T cells, B-cell-depleted T cells, or PBMCs came the material, which was cDNA or gDNA.

Per the study methods: Quantification of nucleated cells was approximated via reference gene primer amplification. Measured with immunoSEQ multiplex PCR; TCRdb has only the in-frame clones, and not every one. V, J and clone size reflect that table, while D and trimming were determined from the DNA. The sample has about 210,000 clones, approximately 90% seen once. Sequenced input: peripheral blood. The clonotype originates from a middle-aged woman with acute or convalescent COVID-19.

CDR3 in amino acids: CATSEGLAGDTQYF. The DNA of the CDR3 is TGTGCCACCAGTGAAGGGCTAGCTGGAGATACGCAGTATTTT. The V and J genes are TRBV24-1 and TRBJ2-3; possible D gene TRBD2, 5 bases. There are 14 residues in the CDR3. Between the trimmed V and J ends, which lost 4 bases and 5 bases, there was a span of 12 bases. The V gene's germline CDR1 is KGHDR and CDR2 SFDVKD.